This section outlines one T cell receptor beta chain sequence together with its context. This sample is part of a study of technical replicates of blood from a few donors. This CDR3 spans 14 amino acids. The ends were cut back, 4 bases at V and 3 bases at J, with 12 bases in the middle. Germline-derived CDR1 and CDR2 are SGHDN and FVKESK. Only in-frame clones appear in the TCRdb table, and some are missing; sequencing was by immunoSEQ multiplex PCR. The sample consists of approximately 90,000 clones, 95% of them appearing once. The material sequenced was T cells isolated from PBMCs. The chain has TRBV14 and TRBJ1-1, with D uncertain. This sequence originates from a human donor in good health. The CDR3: CASSPGEGHTEAFF. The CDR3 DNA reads TGTGCCAGCAGCCCCGGGGAGGGCCACACTGAAGCTTTCTTT.